Below are 7 T cell receptor beta chains sequenced from a single sample in a study of blood T cell repertoires in COVID-19. Only in-frame clones appear in the TCRdb table, and some are missing; sequencing was by immunoSEQ multiplex PCR. The profile covers some 240,000 clones, with 87% appearing a single time and 7.2% taken by the ten largest. Source material: peripheral blood. The receptor source for this set is a man in his 60s who had recovered from COVID-19.

V usage is TRBV5-1 and J usage is TRBJ1-5; no reliable D call. CDR1 is SGHRS, CDR2 YFSETQ, per germline. V dropped 0 bases and J dropped 3 bases, with 16 bases sitting between them. CDR3 length: 17 amino acids. CDR3 in amino acids: CASSLEPGKPPNQPQHF. In nucleotides, the CDR3 is TGCGCCAGCAGCTTGGAGCCGGGGAAGCCCCCCAATCAGCCCCAGCATTTT.

The rearrangement joins TRBV2 to TRBJ1-1; D remains unclear. Trimming removed 8 bases from V and 1 base from J, with 8 bases in between. CDR1 is SNHLY, CDR2 FYNNEI, per germline. The CDR3 sequence is 12 residues long. The chain's CDR3 is CASLGWNTEAFF. In nucleotides, the CDR3 is TGTGCCAGCCTGGGCTGGAACACTGAAGCTTTCTTT.

This sequence joins TRBV27 and TRBJ2-2, with 7 nucleotides matching TRBD2. Germline assignment: CDR1 MNHEY and CDR2 SMNVEV (reference sequence). V was clipped by 2 bases and J by 4 bases; unmatched bases: 7. This CDR3 has 16 residues. Here the CDR3 reads CASSLQVAGVTGELFF. CDR3 coding DNA: TGTGCCAGCAGTTTACAGGTAGCGGGCGTCACCGGGGAGCTGTTTTTT.

This chain uses TRBV28 with TRBJ1-2; 7 bases are a match to TRBD1. The CDR3 totals 14 residues. The germline gives CDR1 MDHEN, CDR2 SYDVKM. The junction had 12 bases not matched to a gene; V was cut back by 10 bases and J by 4 bases. The CDR3 loop reads CATRRTGTAYGYTF. CDR3 nucleotides: TGTGCCACCAGAAGGACCGGGACAGCCTATGGCTACACCTTC.

A few counts support this clone. The CDR3 reads CASSQQGNTNSPLHF. The DNA of the CDR3 is TGTGCCAGCAGCCAACAGGGTAACACGAATTCACCCCTCCACTTT. This sequence joins TRBV3-1 (or the pseudogene TRBV3-2) and TRBJ1-6; D possibly corresponds to TRBD1 (5 bases). Germline V gives CDR1 LGHDT, CDR2 YNNKEL (reference sequence). The CDR3 is made up of 15 amino acids. Between the trimmed V and J ends, which lost 2 bases and 7 bases, there was a span of 12 bases.

The rearrangement joins TRBV2 to TRBJ2-5; 9 positions agree with TRBD1. Trimming at V came to 4 bases and at J to 5 bases, leaving 5 bases not matched to a gene. The CDR3 loop spans 14 amino acids. Germline-derived CDR1 and CDR2 are SNHLY and FYNNEI. The CDR3 DNA sequence: TGTGCCAGCAGTGCGCTACAGGGGGCCGAGACCCAGTACTTC. Translation: CASSALQGAETQYF.

CDR3: CASSFTDRKHSGNTIYF. The DNA for the CDR3 is TGCGCCAGCAGCTTCACGGACAGGAAGCACTCTGGAAACACCATATATTTT. The V and J genes are TRBV5-1 and TRBJ1-3; 7 bases are a match to TRBD1. The germline V gene has CDR1 SGHRS and CDR2 YFSETQ. The V gene end was trimmed by 2 bases and the J gene end by 0 bases; junction bases not matched to a gene: 8. The length of the CDR3 is 17 residues.